This T cell receptor (beta chain) was observed in a study of blood T cell repertoires in COVID-19. The ends were cut back, 1 base at V and 4 bases at J, with 5 bases in the middle. The CDR3 runs to 11 residues. From germline, CDR1 is DFQATT and CDR2 SNEGSKA (reference sequence). Data came from immunoSEQ multiplex PCR; TCRdb stores just in-frame clones and leaves some out. Among around 700,000 clones listed, 75% to 90% were seen once. V gene TRBV20-1 combines with J gene TRBJ2-7; D unresolved. The sequence came from a woman younger than 35 with acute or convalescent COVID-19. Sequenced sample: peripheral blood. CDR3 amino acids: CSARARYEQYF. The CDR3 DNA sequence: TGCAGTGCTAGAGCCAGGTACGAGCAGTACTTC.